The clone carrying this T cell receptor (beta chain) has just a few counts. The germline gives CDR1 SGHVS, CDR2 FNYEAQ. CDR3 length: 13 residues. V lost 1 base and J lost 3, with 4 bases in between. Measured with immunoSEQ multiplex PCR; TCRdb has only the in-frame clones, and not every one. Of approximately 500,000 clones listed, approximately 89% are singletons. The Seattle patients, enrolled during active infection, were followed longitudinally. This specimen belongs to a study of blood T cell repertoires in COVID-19. About the study: Sources were T cells, B-cell-depleted T cells, or PBMCs; the material itself was cDNA or gDNA.

The sequenced sample was peripheral blood. This chain uses TRBV7-6 with TRBJ1-5; D not resolved. The clonotype originates from a man younger than 30 with COVID-19, enrolled during active disease. CDR3 sequence (DNA): TGTGCCAGCAGCTTAGATTACAATCAGCCCCAGCATTTT. This encodes CASSLDYNQPQHF.